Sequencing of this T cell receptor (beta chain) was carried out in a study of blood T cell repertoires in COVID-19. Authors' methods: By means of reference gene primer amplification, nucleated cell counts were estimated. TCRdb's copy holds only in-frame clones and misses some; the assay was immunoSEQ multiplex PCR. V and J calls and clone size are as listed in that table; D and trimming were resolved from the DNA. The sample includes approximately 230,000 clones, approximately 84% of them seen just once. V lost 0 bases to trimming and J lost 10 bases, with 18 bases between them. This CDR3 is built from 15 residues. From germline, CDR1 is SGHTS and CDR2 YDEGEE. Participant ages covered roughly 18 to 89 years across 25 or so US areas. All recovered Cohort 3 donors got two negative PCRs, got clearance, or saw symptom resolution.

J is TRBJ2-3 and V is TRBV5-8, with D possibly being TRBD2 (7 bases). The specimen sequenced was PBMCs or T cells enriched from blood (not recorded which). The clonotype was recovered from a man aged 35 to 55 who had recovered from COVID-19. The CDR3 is CASSLAGGLTPSQYF. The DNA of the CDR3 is TGTGCCAGCAGCTTGGCGGGGGGCTTGACCCCGTCGCAGTATTTT.